The 9 T cell receptor beta chains below all came from one sample that was sequenced in a study of low-dose radiotherapy and immunotherapy resistance in tumors. Amplification of TCRs used a constant-region primer and V-primer adapter for approximately 18 PCR cycles. TCRdb reprocessed the reads via MiXCR and lists one record per CDR3 protein. The table lists some 52,000 distinct CDR3 sequences, around 33% of them singletons, with roughly 8.2% in the top ten. Time point specified: after trial treatment. Treatment in this sample: LDRT plus nivolumab, ipilimumab, low-dose cyclophosphamide and aspirin (RACIN trial). Material: PBMCs, obtained after low-dose radiotherapy plus immunotherapy. The receptor set was obtained from a male donor with rectosigmoid adenocarcinoma.

V gene TRBV19 combines with J gene TRBJ1-2; D perhaps matches TRBD1 (6 bases). This CDR3 contains 13 residues. V lost 0 bases and J lost 8, with 10 bases in between. Germline values: CDR1 LNHDA, CDR2 SQIVND (reference sequence). The CDR3 coding sequence is TGTGCCAGTAGTATAGACCGGGACACGGGCTACACCTTC. Protein sequence: CASSIDRDTGYTF.

The rearrangement joins TRBV5-4 to TRBJ2-1; D gene uncertain. CDR1 and CDR2 from the germline V gene are SGHNT and YYREEE (reference sequence). Trimming took 2 bases from V and 3 from J, leaving 15 bases between them. This CDR3 spans 16 amino acids. CDR3 coding DNA: TGTGCCAGCAGCTTCGACAAGGGCGCCGGCTACAATGAGCAGTTCTTC. It translates to CASSFDKGAGYNEQFF.

About this clonotype: Germline and junction disagree at one end, which may indicate a read error. The rearrangement links TRBV23-1 to TRBJ2-1, with D perhaps matching TRBD1 or TRBD2 (5 bases each). TRBV23-1 is known as an ORF, though its function is uncertain. The length of the CDR3 is 14 residues. The CDR3: CASSQSERGNERFF. The CDR3 region has the DNA TGCGCCAGCAGTCAATCGGAGAGGGGAAATGAGCGGTTCTTC.

This clonotype was detected ten times or more. This sequence joins TRBV7-9 and TRBJ2-6; D is ambiguous. Germline CDR1 and CDR2: SEHNR and FQNEAQ (reference sequence). The CDR3 has 14 residues. Trimming took off 3 bases at V and 1 base at J, with 4 bases between the two ends. DNA of the CDR3: TGTGCCAGCAGCTTCCAGTCTGGGGCCAACGTCCTGACTTTC. Translation: CASSFQSGANVLTF.

This chain connects TRBV4-1 to TRBJ1-2, with D unclear. CDR1 is MGHRA, CDR2 YSYEKL, per germline. V lost 1 base and J 3 bases, leaving 12 bases between the germline ends. The CDR3 extends over 15 amino acids. CDR3 residues: CASSQGPTPDYGYTF. The CDR3 coding sequence is TGCGCCAGCAGCCAAGGACCTACGCCGGACTATGGCTACACCTTC.

At least ten counts were recorded for this clonotype. The V call is TRBV9, the J call TRBJ1-1, with D tentatively TRBD1 (6 bases). V lost 0 bases, J lost 0 bases, and 9 bases lay in between. This CDR3 comprises 15 residues. Germline V gene lookup returns CDR1 SGDLS and CDR2 YYNGEE. The CDR3 DNA reads as TGTGCCAGCAGCGTAGACAGGGCGCTGAACACTGAAGCTTTCTTT. Residues: CASSVDRALNTEAFF. Combining the CDR3 with reference TRBV9 and TRBJ1-1 gives the whole variable domain DSGVTQTPKHLITATGQRVTLRCSPRSGDLSVYWYQQSLDQGLQFLIQYYNGEERAKGNILERFSAQQFPDLHSELNLSSLELGDSALYFCASSVDRALNTEAFFGQGTRLTVV.

This clonotype was counted many times. The chain carries TRBV10-3 and TRBJ2-1, with 12 bases that match TRBD2. CDR3 length equals 13 residues. Unmatched junction bases numbered 1, after V lost 6 bases and J lost 7 bases. The germline V gene has CDR1 ENHRY and CDR2 SYGVKD. The CDR3 protein is CAIRLAGGNEQFF. CDR3 nucleotide sequence: TGTGCCATCAGACTAGCGGGAGGAAATGAGCAGTTCTTC.

The rearrangement uses TRBV30 and TRBJ1-5; 9 bases fit TRBD1. V shed 1 base and J 5 bases; nucleotides not matched to a gene: 0. Germline V gene data show CDR1 as GTSNPN and CDR2 as SVGIG (reference sequence). This CDR3 comprises 13 residues. The chain's CDR3 is CAWSGTGDQPQHF. The CDR3, as DNA: TGTGCCTGGAGTGGGACAGGGGATCAGCCCCAGCATTTT.

The V and J genes are TRBV5-3 and TRBJ1-4; D is uncertain. TRBV5-3 is flagged as an ORF with uncertain function. Between the trimmed V and J ends, which lost 8 bases and 0 bases, there was a span of 17 bases. The CDR3 runs to 16 residues. This CDR3 reads CASSPGRGPTNEKLFF. In nucleotides, the CDR3 is TGTGCCAGCAGCCCCGGCCGAGGACCAACTAATGAAAAACTGTTTTTT.